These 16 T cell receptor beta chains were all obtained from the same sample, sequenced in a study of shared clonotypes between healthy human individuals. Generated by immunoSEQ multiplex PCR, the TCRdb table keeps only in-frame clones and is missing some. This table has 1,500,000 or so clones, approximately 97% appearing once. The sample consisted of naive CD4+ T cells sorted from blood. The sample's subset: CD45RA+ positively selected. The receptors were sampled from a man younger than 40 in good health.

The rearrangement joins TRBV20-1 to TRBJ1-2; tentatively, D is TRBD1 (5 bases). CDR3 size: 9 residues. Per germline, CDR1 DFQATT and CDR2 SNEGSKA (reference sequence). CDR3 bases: TGCTCCGGGGGGGGTGGCTACACCTTC. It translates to CSGGGGYTF.

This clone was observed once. The CDR3 sequence: CASFFRQGTDTQYF. CDR3 nucleotides: TGTGCCAGCTTTTTTCGGCAGGGGACAGATACGCAGTATTTT. V and J are TRBV6-1 and TRBJ2-3; tentatively, D is TRBD1 (6 bases). CDR1 and CDR2 from the germline V gene are MNHNS and SASEGT. Deletions cut 8 bases from V and 3 bases from J, with 15 bases between. The CDR3 consists of 14 residues.

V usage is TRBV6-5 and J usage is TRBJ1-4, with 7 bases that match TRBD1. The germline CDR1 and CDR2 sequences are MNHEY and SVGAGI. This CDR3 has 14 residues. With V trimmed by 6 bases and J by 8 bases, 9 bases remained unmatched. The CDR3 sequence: CASRPTGFGEKLFF. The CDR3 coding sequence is TGTGCCAGCAGGCCGACAGGGTTCGGAGAAAAACTGTTTTTT.

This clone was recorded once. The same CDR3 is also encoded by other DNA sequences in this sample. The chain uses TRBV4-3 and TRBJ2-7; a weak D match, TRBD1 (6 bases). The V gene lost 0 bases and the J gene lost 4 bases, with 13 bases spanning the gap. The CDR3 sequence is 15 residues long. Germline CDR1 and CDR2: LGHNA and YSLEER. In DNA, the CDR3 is TGCGCCAGCAGCCAAGAATCCAGGGGATCGTACGAGCAGTACTTC. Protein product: CASSQESRGSYEQYF.

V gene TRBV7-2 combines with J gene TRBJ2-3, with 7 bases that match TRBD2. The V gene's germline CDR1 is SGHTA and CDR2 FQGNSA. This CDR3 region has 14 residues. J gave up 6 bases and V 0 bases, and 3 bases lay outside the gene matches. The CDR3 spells CASSLAGGMDTQYF. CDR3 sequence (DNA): TGTGCCAGCAGCTTAGCCGGGGGGATGGATACGCAGTATTTT.

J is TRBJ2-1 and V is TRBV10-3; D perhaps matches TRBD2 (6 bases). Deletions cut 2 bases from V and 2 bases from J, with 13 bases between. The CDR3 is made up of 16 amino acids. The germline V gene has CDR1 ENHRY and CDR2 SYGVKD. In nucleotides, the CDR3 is TGTGCCATCAGTGAGGGCCTAGCGTCGGCCTACAATGAGCAGTTCTTC. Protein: CAISEGLASAYNEQFF.

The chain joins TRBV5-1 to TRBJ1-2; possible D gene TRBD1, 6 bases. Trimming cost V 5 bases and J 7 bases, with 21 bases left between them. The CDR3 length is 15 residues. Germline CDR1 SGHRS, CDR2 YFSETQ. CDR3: CASSRDKPPLFGYTF. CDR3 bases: TGCGCCAGCAGTCGGGACAAACCTCCCCTCTTTGGCTACACCTTC.

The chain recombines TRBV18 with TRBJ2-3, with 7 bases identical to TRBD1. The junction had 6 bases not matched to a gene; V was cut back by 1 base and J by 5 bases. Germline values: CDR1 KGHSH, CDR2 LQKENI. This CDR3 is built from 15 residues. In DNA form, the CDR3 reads TGTGCCAGCTCACCACGCACAGGGGTTGGAGATACGCAGTATTTT. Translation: CASSPRTGVGDTQYF.

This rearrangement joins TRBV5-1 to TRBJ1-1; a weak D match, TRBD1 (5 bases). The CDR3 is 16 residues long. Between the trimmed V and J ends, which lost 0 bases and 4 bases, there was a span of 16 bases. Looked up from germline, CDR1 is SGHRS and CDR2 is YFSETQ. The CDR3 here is CASSLAAQGLGTEAFF. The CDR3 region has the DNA TGCGCCAGCAGCTTGGCCGCGCAGGGTTTGGGCACTGAAGCTTTCTTT. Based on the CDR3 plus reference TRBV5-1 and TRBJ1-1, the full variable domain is KAGVTQTPRYLIKTRGQQVTLSCSPISGHRSVSWYQQTPGQGLQFLFEYFSETQRNKGNFPGRFSGRQFSNSRSEMNVSTLELGDSALYLCASSLAAQGLGTEAFFGQGTRLTVV.

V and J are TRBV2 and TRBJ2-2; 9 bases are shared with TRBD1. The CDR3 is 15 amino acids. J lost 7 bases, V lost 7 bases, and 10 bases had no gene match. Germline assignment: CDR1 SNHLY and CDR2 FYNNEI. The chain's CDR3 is CASKGDRVLVGELFF. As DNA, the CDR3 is TGTGCCAGCAAGGGGGACAGGGTGCTTGTCGGGGAGCTGTTTTTT.

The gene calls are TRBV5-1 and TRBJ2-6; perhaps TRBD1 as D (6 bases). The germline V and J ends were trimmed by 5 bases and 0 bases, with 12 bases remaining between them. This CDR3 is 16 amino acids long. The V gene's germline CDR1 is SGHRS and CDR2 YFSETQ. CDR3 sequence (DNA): TGCGCCAGCAGGGATACAGGGAGCTCTGGGGCCAACGTCCTGACTTTC. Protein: CASRDTGSSGANVLTF.

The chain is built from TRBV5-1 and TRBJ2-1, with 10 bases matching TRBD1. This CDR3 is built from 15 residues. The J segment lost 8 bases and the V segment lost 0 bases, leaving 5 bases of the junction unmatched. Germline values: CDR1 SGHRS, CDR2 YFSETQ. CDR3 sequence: CASSLAGTGEDEQFF. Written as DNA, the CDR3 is TGCGCCAGCAGCTTGGCCGGGACAGGGGAAGATGAGCAGTTCTTC.

The DNA of the CDR3 is TGCGCCAGCGGGGGGGACGGACTGAACACTGAAGCTTTCTTT. Protein product: CASGGDGLNTEAFF. The rearrangement links TRBV5-1 to TRBJ1-1; D possibly corresponds to TRBD1 (5 bases). This CDR3 is built from 14 residues. Germline V lookup: CDR1 SGHRS, CDR2 YFSETQ. Between the trimmed V and J ends, which lost 7 bases and 0 bases, there was a span of 13 bases.

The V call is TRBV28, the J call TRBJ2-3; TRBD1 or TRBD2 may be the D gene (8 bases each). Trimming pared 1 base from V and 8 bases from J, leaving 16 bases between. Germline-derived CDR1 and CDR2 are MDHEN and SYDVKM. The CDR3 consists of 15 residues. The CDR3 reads CASSLSGQGLGTQYF. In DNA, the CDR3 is TGTGCCAGCAGTTTATCCGGACAGGGACTAGGTACGCAGTATTTT. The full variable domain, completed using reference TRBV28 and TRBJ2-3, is DVKVTQSSRYLVKRTGEKVFLECVQDMDHENMFWYRQDPGLGLRLIYFSYDVKMKEKGDIPEGYSVSREKKERFSLILESASTNQTSMYLCASSLSGQGLGTQYFGPGTRLTVL.

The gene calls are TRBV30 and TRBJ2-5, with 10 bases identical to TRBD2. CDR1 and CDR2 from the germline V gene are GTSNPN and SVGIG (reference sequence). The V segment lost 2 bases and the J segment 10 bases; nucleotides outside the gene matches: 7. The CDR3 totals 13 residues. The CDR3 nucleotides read TGTGCCTGGAGTACGTCTAGCGGGAGTCACCAGTACTTC. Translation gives CAWSTSSGSHQYF.

CDR3: CASSRKQGANTGELFF. The CDR3 DNA reads as TGTGCCAGCTCACGAAAACAGGGGGCGAACACCGGGGAGCTGTTTTTT. This rearrangement joins TRBV18 to TRBJ2-2, with 8 bases identical to TRBD1. Germline lookup yields CDR1 KGHSH and CDR2 LQKENI. This CDR3 spans 16 amino acids. V lost 4 bases and J lost 0; bases outside the gene matches: 4.